Described below is a single T cell receptor (beta chain) sequence and its context. The sample belongs to a study of T cell changes during pregnancy in multiple sclerosis. Only in-frame clones appear in the TCRdb table, and some are missing; sequencing was by immunoSEQ multiplex PCR. The sample records about 120,000 clones, 90% to 95% being singletons. V lost 6 bases, J lost 0 bases, and 5 bases stayed unmatched. The CDR3 extends over 15 amino acids. The germline V gene encodes CDR1 MNHEY and CDR2 SVGAGI. The clonotype was recovered from a female donor with multiple sclerosis, enrolled in a pregnancy study. The genes are TRBV6-5 and TRBJ1-3; 7 bases are a match to TRBD1. The sample was peripheral blood, taken before pregnancy. CDR3 residues: CASRRDSGSGNTIYF. DNA of the CDR3: TGTGCCAGCAGGAGGGACAGCGGCTCTGGAAACACCATATATTTT.